This passage covers 10 T cell receptor beta chains from one sample sequenced in a study of immune heterogeneity within non-small cell lung tumors. TCRs were amplified from 450 to 700 ng gDNA of bulk tumor per sample. Biopsy collection occurred during surgery, with several far-apart biopsies per primary tumor. Samples came from untreated patients having curative surgery for newly diagnosed non-small cell lung cancer. It was a multiplex PCR that amplified TCR beta CDR3, with 32 V and 13 J primers. TCRdb reprocessed the multiplex PCR reads via MiXCR and lists one record per CDR3 protein. The top ten clones hold around 3.7% of a sample with 8,500 to 11,000 distinct CDR3 sequences, around 17% of them seen once. The sequenced sample was lung tumor tissue. These receptors were taken from a man in his forties with non-small cell lung cancer.

The table lists this clonotype with a few counts. A much larger clone lies a single base off, so this may be a read error. The chain recombines TRBV15 with TRBJ1-2; possible D gene TRBD1, 5 bases. CDR3 length equals 15 residues. CDR1 and CDR2 from the germline V gene are LNHNV and YYDKDF (reference sequence). CDR3 in amino acids: CTTSTGTGANYGYTF. CDR3 coding DNA: TGTACCACCAGCACCGGGACGGGAGCTAACTATGGCTACACCTTC.

This clonotype was seen a handful of times. This may come from a read error, since a much larger clone is one base off. The chain couples TRBV5-1 to TRBJ2-3; 8 bases are shared with TRBD1. CDR3 length equals 15 residues. V dropped 0 bases and J dropped 5; count of bases not matched to a gene: 5. CDR1 is SGHRS and CDR2 is YFSETQ in the germline V gene. CDR3 in amino acids: CASSLAQGAIDTQYF. The DNA of the CDR3 is TGCGCCAGCAGCTTGGCCCAGGGGGCAATAGATACGCAGTATTTT.

This clonotype was counted a few times. The chain combines TRBV9 with TRBJ2-5; perhaps TRBD1 as D (6 bases). Deletions cut 4 bases from V and 2 bases from J, with 18 bases between. Germline V gives CDR1 SGDLS, CDR2 YYNGEE. The CDR3 consists of 16 residues. This CDR3 is CASSRAPDSLQETQYF. Written as DNA, the CDR3 is TGTGCCAGCAGCAGAGCCCCGGACAGTCTTCAAGAGACCCAGTACTTC.

This chain uses TRBV30 with TRBJ2-7; 7 nucleotides match TRBD1. Germline values: CDR1 GTSNPN, CDR2 SVGIG (reference sequence). J lost 3 bases, V lost 7 bases, and 6 bases had no gene match. There are 12 residues in the CDR3. The CDR3 DNA reads as TGTGCCTCGGGACAGACCTTCTACGAGCAGTACTTC. Encoded protein: CASGQTFYEQYF.

This clonotype is classed as medium-sized. The rearrangement joins TRBV19 to TRBJ2-6; D unresolved. V lost 8 bases, J lost 0 bases, and 8 bases lay in between. CDR1 and CDR2 from the germline V gene are LNHDA and SQIVND (reference sequence). There are 14 residues in the CDR3. CDR3 sequence reads: CASRSASGANVLTF. The CDR3 coding sequence is TGTGCCAGTCGTTCAGCCTCTGGGGCCAACGTCCTGACTTTC.

This clonotype was picked up one time. The V gene is TRBV20-1, the J gene TRBJ2-3, with 12 positions matching TRBD2. Trimming removed 3 bases from V and 7 bases from J; junction bases left unmatched: 2. CDR3 size: 13 residues. Looked up from germline, CDR1 is DFQATT and CDR2 is SNEGSKA (reference sequence). CDR3 in DNA: TGCAGTGCTAGGGGACTAGCGGGTCATACGCAGTATTTT. Protein: CSARGLAGHTQYF.

Comments on this clonotype: It may be a read error: a sequence one base away is much more abundant. The V gene is TRBV9, the J gene TRBJ2-1; unclear D gene. This CDR3 is built from 14 residues. Germline lookup yields CDR1 SGDLS and CDR2 YYNGEE. The CDR3 here is CASTVSQAYNEQFF. CDR3 coding DNA: TGTGCCAGCACCGTATCCCAGGCCTACAATGAGCAGTTCTTC.

Concerning this clonotype itself: Lacking the conserved final phenylalanine or tryptophan, this CDR3 likely reflects a read error. It is unclear where the CDR3 begins or ends on the DNA, so no DNA is shown, and the CDR3 is as TCRdb lists it. The chain links TRBV20-1 to TRBJ2-7; the table assigns TRBD1, which was not confirmed against the DNA. Germline V gives CDR1 DFQATT, CDR2 SNEGSKA (reference sequence). Ends included, the CDR3 has 8 residues. The CDR3 sequence is CSARVWDR.

This rearrangement joins TRBV9 to TRBJ2-2; D is uncertain. The germline V and J ends were trimmed by 4 bases and 3 bases, with 13 bases remaining between them. This CDR3 region has 15 residues. Germline V CDR1 and CDR2: SGDLS, YYNGEE. Written as DNA, the CDR3 is TGTGCCAGCAGCCCTTTTGTTAGTCACACCGGGGAGCTGTTTTTT. It is translated as CASSPFVSHTGELFF. The full variable domain, in which reference TRBV9 and TRBJ2-2 provide the parts outside the CDR3, is DSGVTQTPKHLITATGQRVTLRCSPRSGDLSVYWYQQSLDQGLQFLIQYYNGEERAKGNILERFSAQQFPDLHSELNLSSLELGDSALYFCASSPFVSHTGELFFGEGSRLTVL.

The chain is built from TRBV12-3 or TRBV12-4 and TRBJ1-5; the D gene is possibly TRBD1 (6 bases). V dropped 2 bases and J dropped 4 bases, with 15 bases sitting between them. This CDR3 is built from 16 residues. The CDR3: CASSLRRWQGNQPQHF. DNA of the CDR3: TGTGCCAGCAGTTTACGGAGGTGGCAGGGGAATCAGCCCCAGCATTTT.